This T cell receptor (beta chain) was identified during a study of blood T cell repertoires in COVID-19. At the level of the study: Specimens from acute and convalescent COVID-19 originated in the United States, Italy and Spain. T cells, B-cell-depleted T cells, or PBMCs supplied cDNA or gDNA.

The repertoire was sequenced with immunoSEQ multiplex PCR; TCRdb's copy has only in-frame clones and lacks some. This table holds about 60,000 clones, 70% to 90% found once. With 0 bases removed from V and 5 bases from J, the gap between germline ends came to 16 bases. There are 16 residues in the CDR3. Germline CDR1 is LGHDT and CDR2 is YNNKEL (reference sequence). This sequence originates from a man between 45 and 60 years old with active COVID-19. The sequencing sample was made of peripheral blood. This sequence joins TRBV3-1 (or the pseudogene TRBV3-2) and TRBJ1-2; the D is unclear. The CDR3 DNA is TGTGCCAGCAGCCAAGATCGTGTCACAGCGGTATATGGCTACACCTTC. Translation: CASSQDRVTAVYGYTF.